This entry lists 18 T cell receptor beta chains sequenced from one sample in a study of T cells in Graves' hyperthyroidism and ophthalmopathy. Template material for amplifying TCR beta CDR3 regions consisted of RNA transcripts. HTBI primers were the set used in a first-round RT-PCR of the TCR CDR3. TCRdb re-derived calls from the multiplex PCR reads in MiXCR, one entry per CDR3 protein. Among under 300,000 distinct CDR3 sequences listed, approximately 15% were seen once. The sample consisted of blood. The origin of the receptors is a woman aged 40 to 50 with Graves' hyperthyroidism.

J is TRBJ2-2 and V is TRBV6-1; weak D call: TRBD2 (6 bases). Germline CDR1 reads MNHNS; CDR2 reads SASEGT. The CDR3 is 16 residues long. V lost 5 bases, J lost 2 bases, and 15 bases lay in between. The CDR3 protein is CASSTPGTANTGELFF. The CDR3 DNA is TGTGCCAGCAGTACCCCCGGGACTGCAAACACCGGGGAGCTGTTTTTT.

This clonotype was recorded many times. The chain recombines TRBV28 with TRBJ2-7; 9 bases map to TRBD1. Germline trimming cut 5 bases from V and 5 bases from J; bases unmatched to any gene: 7. The CDR3 has 14 amino acids. Germline CDR1 reads MDHEN; CDR2 reads SYDVKM. CDR3 sequence: CASSGTGSAHEQYF. The CDR3 nucleotides read TGTGCCAGCAGTGGGACAGGGTCGGCGCACGAGCAGTACTTC.

This clonotype was counted many times. The chain has TRBV5-1 and TRBJ2-5, with D possibly TRBD2 on 5 matching bases. CDR1 and CDR2 from the germline V gene are SGHRS and YFSETQ. The V gene lost 0 bases and the J gene lost 2 bases, with 11 bases spanning the gap. The CDR3 has 15 residues. CDR3 loop: CASSLGRPGQETQYF. The CDR3 DNA follows: TGCGCCAGCAGCTTGGGGAGGCCCGGACAAGAGACCCAGTACTTC.

This clonotype was recorded many times. The V gene is TRBV7-2, the J gene TRBJ2-1; D is perhaps TRBD2 (5 bases). There are 14 residues in the CDR3. In germline, CDR1 is SGHTA, CDR2 FQGNSA. Trimming shortened V by 5 bases and J by 3 bases, and 11 bases separated the two germline ends. The CDR3 DNA follows: TGTGCCAGCAGCCTTAGGAGGAGCTACAATGAGCAGTTCTTC. It encodes CASSLRRSYNEQFF.

This clonotype was observed many times. The J gene is TRBJ1-1, the V gene TRBV6-1, with D possibly matching TRBD1 (6 bases). Germline-derived CDR1 and CDR2 are MNHNS and SASEGT. CDR3 length: 15 amino acids. V was pared by 6 bases and J by 0 bases, with 14 bases between. Here the CDR3 reads CASRIEQGMNTEAFF. CDR3 sequence (DNA): TGTGCCAGCAGGATTGAACAGGGAATGAACACTGAAGCTTTCTTT.

The J gene is TRBJ2-1, the V gene TRBV2; 10 bases align to TRBD2. There are 16 residues in the CDR3. Germline loops: CDR1 SNHLY, CDR2 FYNNEI. V dropped 6 bases and J dropped 3; count of bases not matched to a gene: 8. The CDR3 sequence: CASSAGGLASYNEQFF. The CDR3 region has the DNA TGTGCCAGCAGCGCCGGGGGACTAGCGAGCTACAATGAGCAGTTCTTC.

This clonotype was observed at least ten times. This chain joins TRBV29-1 and TRBJ1-1; D is perhaps TRBD1 (5 bases). This CDR3 is built from 13 residues. CDR1 and CDR2 (germline): SQVTM, ANQGSEA. V dropped 8 bases and J dropped 2 bases, with 15 bases sitting between them. The CDR3: CSYRDGPNTEAFF. DNA of the CDR3: TGCAGCTATAGGGACGGCCCCAACACTGAAGCTTTCTTT.

This clonotype was seen ten or more times. The chain carries TRBV3-1 and TRBJ2-7; no firm D call. Trimming took off 4 bases at V and 3 bases at J, with 19 bases between the two ends. The germline gives CDR1 LGHDT, CDR2 YNNKEL (reference sequence). The CDR3 spans 16 residues. This CDR3 is CASSPSSQSRVYEQYF. For the CDR3, the DNA is TGTGCCAGCAGCCCGAGTAGTCAAAGCCGGGTCTACGAGCAGTACTTC.

Many counts were recorded for this clonotype. The chain employs TRBV20-1 and TRBJ1-6; 7 bases map to TRBD1. This CDR3 contains 13 residues. Germline-derived CDR1 and CDR2 are DFQATT and SNEGSKA (reference sequence). The V and J ends lost 6 bases and 3 bases, in that order; junction bases with no gene match: 2. CDR3 sequence reads: CSARDSYNSPLHF. CDR3 DNA: TGCAGTGCCCGGGACAGCTATAATTCACCCCTCCACTTT.

Comment on this clonotype: A much larger clone is a single base away; this may be a read error. The CDR3 spells CASRANRGRTEAFF. CDR3 nucleotides: TGTGCCAGCAGAGCTAACAGGGGGCGGACTGAAGCTTTCTTT. The V gene is TRBV2, the J gene TRBJ1-1; 9 bases map to TRBD1. CDR3 length: 14 residues. Germline V gene data show CDR1 as SNHLY and CDR2 as FYNNEI. The J segment lost 5 bases and the V segment lost 6 bases, leaving 7 bases of the junction unmatched.

This clonotype was seen many times. V and J are TRBV10-1 and TRBJ2-1; TRBD1 agrees at 11 bases. Trimming took 5 bases from V and 8 from J; bases not matched to a gene: 8. Looked up from germline, CDR1 is WNHNN and CDR2 is SYGVQD (reference sequence). This CDR3 has 15 residues. CDR3 sequence reads: CASSPDRGQHDEQFF. CDR3 in DNA: TGCGCCAGCAGTCCGGACAGGGGGCAACACGATGAGCAGTTCTTC.

This clonotype was picked up many times. V is TRBV14 and J is TRBJ2-1; 9 bases align to TRBD2. After removal of 4 bases from V and 0 bases from J, the junction contained 7 bases not matched to a gene. Germline assignment: CDR1 SGHDN and CDR2 FVKESK. This CDR3 spans 17 amino acids. This chain's CDR3 is CASSPRTSAYSYNEQFF. In DNA, the CDR3 is TGTGCCAGCAGCCCCCGGACTAGCGCCTACTCCTACAATGAGCAGTTCTTC.

This clonotype has ten or more counts. The CDR3 loop is CSASLTGLAGVPGELFF. As DNA, the CDR3 is TGCAGTGCTAGCTTGACTGGACTAGCGGGAGTTCCCGGGGAGCTGTTTTTT. The chain carries TRBV20-1 and TRBJ2-2, with 13 bases fitting TRBD2. CDR3 length: 17 residues. Trimming removed 3 bases from V and 6 bases from J; junction bases left unmatched: 10. Germline values: CDR1 DFQATT, CDR2 SNEGSKA (reference sequence).

This clonotype was seen at least ten times. The V and J genes are TRBV20-1 and TRBJ1-1; TRBD1 aligns across 9 bases. This CDR3 spans 17 amino acids. Germline V gives CDR1 DFQATT, CDR2 SNEGSKA (reference sequence). V shed 6 bases and J 0 bases; nucleotides not matched to a gene: 14. DNA of the CDR3: TGCAGTGCCGAAAGCACCGGGACAGGGTCCATGAACACTGAAGCTTTCTTT. This encodes CSAESTGTGSMNTEAFF.

This clonotype was seen repeatedly, ten times or more. The gene calls are TRBV25-1 and TRBJ1-1, with a possible D match to TRBD1 (5 bases). V was shortened by 6 bases and J by 4 bases, with 12 bases between the two germline ends. The CDR3 spans 13 residues. The germline gives CDR1 MGHDK, CDR2 SYGVNS. For the CDR3, the DNA is TGTGCCAGCAGAAGGGGTGATTCCACTGAAGCTTTCTTT. This sequence encodes CASRRGDSTEAFF.

Turning to this clonotype: A clone one base away is much larger, so this may be a read error. The chain combines TRBV7-9 with TRBJ1-3; 7 positions agree with TRBD1. There are 14 residues in the CDR3. Germline V gives CDR1 SEHNR, CDR2 FQNEAQ (reference sequence). CDR3 DNA: TGTCCCAGCAGCCCCCGAACAGGGGTAGACACCATATATTTT. This codes for CPSSPRTGVDTIYF.

This clonotype showed up just once. The chain is built from TRBV2 and TRBJ2-3; 9 positions agree with TRBD1. Per the germline V gene, CDR1 is SNHLY and CDR2 is FYNNEI. The CDR3 runs to 13 residues. With 6 bases clipped from V and 6 bases from J, the junction kept 4 bases outside the gene matches. CDR3 coding DNA: TGTGCCAGCAGCCGGGACAGGGTCGATACGCAGTATTTT. It encodes CASSRDRVDTQYF.

At least ten counts were recorded for this clonotype. The genes are TRBV24-1 and TRBJ2-1; D may be TRBD1 (5 bases). V lost 4 bases and J 9 bases, leaving 9 bases between the germline ends. The CDR3 has 12 residues. Germline V lookup: CDR1 KGHDR, CDR2 SFDVKD. The CDR3, as DNA: TGTGCCACCAGTGAGCCTAGGGGTGAGCAGTTCTTC. Encoded protein: CATSEPRGEQFF.